This T cell receptor (beta chain) stems from a study of T-cell reconstitution after alpha-beta-depleted transplantation in children. Study findings and constraints: It was reported that alpha-beta T cells came from several hundred expanded graft clones (about two months after transplant).

Researchers prepared the TCRbeta library using unique molecular identifiers, the study reports. TCRdb independently ran MiXCR on the PCR reads; one entry per CDR3 protein. This sample has roughly 570,000 distinct CDR3 sequences, with approximately 30% found just once. Remarks on this clonotype: Antigen specificity is unknown.

Germline V CDR1 and CDR2: MDHEN, SYDVKM. The CDR3 contains 14 residues. Germline trimming cut 3 bases from V and 6 bases from J; bases unmatched to any gene: 5. This sequence was found in a boy less than two years old with Wiskott-Aldrich syndrome, due to receive a stem cell transplant. The chain uses TRBV28 and TRBJ2-7; 10 positions agree with TRBD1. This specimen was PBMCs, taken before TCRalphabeta/CD19-depleted stem cell transplant. The CDR3 bases are TGTGCCAGCAGTTTGGTTGACAGGGGGCCCGAGCAGTACTTC. It yields the protein CASSLVDRGPEQYF.